These T cell receptor beta chains were read from a single sample in a study of regulatory T cells in long-lasting Graves disease. TCRdb processed the multiplex PCR reads anew with MiXCR; each CDR3 protein has one entry. The sample yields about 500,000 distinct CDR3 sequences, 12% seen once. These records were also assigned to another study, of T cells in Graves' hyperthyroidism and ophthalmopathy.

The sample in question was peripheral blood mononuclear cells (PBMCs), obtained at new diagnosis, from a patient treated with antithyroid drugs. These receptors all come from a woman in her twenties or thirties with Graves disease. Each CDR3 is given with its conserved first and last residue. A D gene is named only where the DNA matches it firmly. Size is omitted from some rows. Given values are once, few, many or a class for expanded clones.

V gene	J gene	clone size	D gene	CDR3 DNA	CDR3 protein
TRBV6-2/TRBV6-3	TRBJ2-1	many	.	TGTGCCAGCAGTTACCCGGCGAGAAAAATAGCGCGGGCCTACAATGAGCAGTTCTTC	CASSYPARKIARAYNEQFF
TRBV7-9	TRBJ2-7	many	.	TGTGCCATCGAATCCACGCGTGACCTGTCCTACGAGCAGTACTTC	CAIESTRDLSYEQYF
TRBV19	TRBJ2-7	many	.	TGTGCCAGTAGCCCGTCAGCGGGCTCCTACGAGCAGTACTTC	CASSPSAGSYEQYF
TRBV7-9	TRBJ1-1	many	TRBD1	TGTGCCAGCAGCTCCACAGGGGTTCAGAAAGCTTTCTTT	CASSSTGVQKAFF
TRBV2	TRBJ2-1	many	.	TGTGCCAGCCGACCCGGCGGAGTCAATGAGCAGTTCTTC	CASRPGGVNEQFF
TRBV12-3/TRBV12-4	TRBJ1-1	many	.	TGTGCCAGCAGTTGGCAGGAATACACTGAAGCTTTCTTT	CASSWQEYTEAFF
TRBV5-4	TRBJ2-6	.	.	TGTGCCACCACGCGAGGATCTGGGGCCAACGTCCTGACTTTC	CATTRGSGANVLTF
TRBV3-1	TRBJ2-3	few	TRBD2	TGTGCCAGCAGCCAAGATCAGCTAGCGGGAGGGCTCGATACGCAGTATTTT	CASSQDQLAGGLDTQYF
TRBV6-2/TRBV6-3	TRBJ2-5	many	.	TGTGCCAGCAGTGAAGGCTGGCGGGCAGGGAGGAAAGAGACCCAGTACTTC	CASSEGWRAGRKETQYF
TRBV7-2	TRBJ2-4	many	.	TGTGCCAGCAGCCCCCGGTCAGGGGCGGACATTCAGTACTTC	CASSPRSGADIQYF
TRBV28	TRBJ1-2	many	TRBD1	TGTGCCAGCAGTTCACGACAGGGTCGGGGCTACACCTTC	CASSSRQGRGYTF